This T cell receptor (beta chain) was identified in a study of identical twins. General study points: Clonotypes of the beta chain that were abundant in cord blood carried fewer insertions (memory repertoires showed none).

TCRdb redid the calling of the 5' RACE reads with MiXCR, one entry per CDR3 protein. The table has about 200,000 distinct CDR3 sequences, more than 15% seen once. This clonotype has a handful of counts. The target antigen is unknown. These data are also associated with another study on T cells expressing NK-cell markers.

The sequence came from a woman between 18 and 30 years old in good health. Sequenced sample: CD8+ T cells sorted from blood.

As DNA, the CDR3 is TGTGCCAGCAGCGGAGGACAGGGCGCAAAGACCCAGTACTTC. Amino acids: CASSGGQGAKTQYF. The chain uses TRBV7-9 and TRBJ2-5; TRBD1 matches at 8 bases. CDR3 length: 14 amino acids. The ends lost 5 bases at V and 6 bases at J; junction bases unmatched: 8. Germline CDR1 SEHNR, CDR2 FQNEAQ (reference sequence). The whole variable domain, filled in from reference TRBV7-9 and TRBJ2-5, reads DTGVSQNPRHKITKRGQNVTFRCDPISEHNRLYWYRQTLGQGPEFLTYFQNEAQLEKSRLLSDRFSAERPKGSFSTLEIQRTEQGDSAMYLCASSGGQGAKTQYFGPGTRLLVL.